The entry below describes one TCR beta chain. Its antigen is currently unknown. cDNA serving as the sequencing template came from extracted, reverse transcribed RNA. TCRdb's copy holds only in-frame clones and misses some; the assay was immunoSEQ multiplex PCR. The data contain roughly 130,000 clones, 45% to 60% of them singletons. The data derive from a study of CD8+ T cells in alopecia areata. Study-level points and caveats: Lesional scalp exceeded normal scalp in clonality, especially in alopecia totalis/universalis. Normal skin's resident alphabeta T cells are sequenced alongside lesional scalp T cells. Against the mouse data, patients shared TCRs less clearly, possibly for HLA reasons.

This CDR3 contains 14 residues. Germline V gene sequence: CDR1 MGHRA, CDR2 YSYEKL. Losses at the gene ends were 5 bases for V and 1 base for J; bases not matched to a gene: 4. This chain uses TRBV4-1 with TRBJ2-5; 7 bases fit TRBD1. This clonotype originated in a human donor with alopecia areata. The sample consisted of CD4+ T cells sorted from blood, taken at week 0. The CDR3 loop is CASSKQGPQETQYF. CDR3 DNA: TGCGCCAGCAGCAAACAGGGGCCCCAAGAGACCCAGTACTTC.